Sequencing of this T cell receptor (beta chain) was carried out in a study of regulatory T cells in long-lasting Graves disease. In this sample, this clonotype turned up many times. Its target is not known. Described time point: newly diagnosed GD, antithyroid drugs for less than 3 months. TCR sequences were obtained from RNA taken from PBMCs. Patient provenance is recorded as an endocrinology department in Xi'an, China. Germline V CDR1 and CDR2: DFQATT, SNEGSKA (reference sequence). There are 12 residues in the CDR3. J lost 4 bases, V lost 6 bases, and 6 bases had no gene match. Investigators prepared the TCR beta libraries by applying iRepertoire HTBI primers and Arm-PCR of CDR3 regions. TCRdb itself ran the multiplex PCR reads through MiXCR, one entry per CDR3 protein. The sample lists about 560,000 distinct CDR3 sequences, about 15% occurring once. Study observations and caveats: Graves' patients with persistent disease showed TCR diversity lower than patients newly diagnosed. Persistent patients shared more public clonotypes (about 2,700) than newly diagnosed patients (about 970).

The same specimen was also included in a second study, on T cells in Graves' hyperthyroidism and ophthalmopathy. That paper adds: The blood repertoire included most of the expanded thyroid clonotypes above 0.001.

This sequence joins TRBV20-1 and TRBJ2-7, with TRBD1 matching over 7 bases. This TCR came from a man between 18 and 29 years old with Graves disease. The sample in question was peripheral blood mononuclear cells (PBMCs), obtained at new diagnosis, from a patient treated with antithyroid drugs. The CDR3 region is CSAWDRDYEQYF. CDR3 DNA: TGCAGTGCCTGGGACAGAGATTACGAGCAGTACTTC.